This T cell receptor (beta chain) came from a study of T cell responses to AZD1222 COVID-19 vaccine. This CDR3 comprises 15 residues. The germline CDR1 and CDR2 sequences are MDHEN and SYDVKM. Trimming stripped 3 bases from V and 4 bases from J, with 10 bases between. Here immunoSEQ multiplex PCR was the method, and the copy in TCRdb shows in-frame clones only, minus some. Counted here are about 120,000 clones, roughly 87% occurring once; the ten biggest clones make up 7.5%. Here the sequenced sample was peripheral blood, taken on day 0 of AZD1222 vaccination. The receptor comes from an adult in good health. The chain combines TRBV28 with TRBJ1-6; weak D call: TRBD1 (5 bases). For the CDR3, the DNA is TGTGCCAGCAGTTTTACCCAGGGTTATAATTCACCCCTCCACTTT. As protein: CASSFTQGYNSPLHF.